A single sample is the source of the 27 T cell receptor beta chains below, sequenced in a study of T cells in Graves' hyperthyroidism and ophthalmopathy. RNA transcripts provided the source from which TCR beta CDR3 regions were amplified. First-round RT-PCR of the TCR CDR3 relied on the HTBI primer set. One entry per CDR3 protein, called by TCRdb with MiXCR from the multiplex PCR reads. This table has approximately 300,000 distinct CDR3 sequences, about 15% appearing once. The specimen sequenced was blood. The receptors were sampled from a woman aged 55-69 years with Graves' ophthalmopathy.

The sample holds many counts of this clonotype. This chain uses TRBV29-1 with TRBJ1-1; TRBD1 is a possible D gene (6 bases). This CDR3 spans 14 amino acids. The germline gives CDR1 SQVTM, CDR2 ANQGSEA. V lost 4 bases, J lost 6 bases, and 18 bases lay in between. This CDR3 reads CSVAKQGVESEAFF. The DNA for the CDR3 is TGCAGCGTTGCTAAACAGGGAGTTGAATCTGAAGCTTTCTTT.

This clonotype occurred many times. The chain links TRBV28 to TRBJ1-4; 7 bases are shared with TRBD1. The CDR3 consists of 13 residues. The junction had 5 bases not matched to a gene; V was cut back by 8 bases and J by 5 bases. Germline V gene lookup returns CDR1 MDHEN and CDR2 SYDVKM. The chain's CDR3 is CASHRQGNEKLFF. The CDR3 DNA reads as TGTGCCAGCCACCGACAGGGAAATGAAAAACTGTTTTTT.

In this sample, this clonotype turned up many times. V gene TRBV5-5 combines with J gene TRBJ2-1, with 8 nucleotides matching TRBD2. V shed 2 bases, J shed 4 bases, and the junction held 5 bases outside the gene matches. CDR1 and CDR2 from the germline V gene are SGHKS and YYEKEE (reference sequence). This CDR3 comprises 15 residues. The CDR3 protein is CASSFGGRPYNEQFF. CDR3 nucleotide sequence: TGTGCCAGCAGCTTCGGCGGGAGGCCTTACAATGAGCAGTTCTTC. The full variable domain, with the rest looked up from reference TRBV5-5 and TRBJ2-1, is DAGVTQSPTHLIKTRGQQVTLRCSPISGHKSVSWYQQVLGQGPQFIFQYYEKEERGRGNFPDRFSARQFPNYSSELNVNALLLGDSALYLCASSFGGRPYNEQFFGPGTRLTVL.

The V gene is TRBV20-1, the J gene TRBJ1-1, with TRBD1 matching 9 bases. The junction had 3 bases not matched to a gene; V was cut back by 6 bases and J by 4 bases. The CDR3 covers 12 residues. CDR1 is DFQATT and CDR2 is SNEGSKA in the germline V gene (reference sequence). CDR3 coding DNA: TGCAGTGCCCGACAGGGGGGCACTGAAGCTTTCTTT. Translated: CSARQGGTEAFF.

This clonotype came up many times. V and J are TRBV20-1 and TRBJ1-2, with a tentative D call TRBD1 (5 bases). This CDR3 contains 16 residues. CDR1 is DFQATT, CDR2 SNEGSKA, per germline (reference sequence). Trimming left V 6 bases short and J 0 bases short, with 20 bases between. This CDR3 reads CSAPRSTELANYGYTF. CDR3 sequence (DNA): TGCAGTGCCCCAAGATCGACAGAATTAGCTAACTATGGCTACACCTTC.

This clonotype was observed a handful of times. V and J are TRBV20-1 and TRBJ2-2, with 8 bases identical to TRBD2. The J segment lost 5 bases and the V segment lost 6 bases, leaving 8 bases of the junction unmatched. CDR3 length: 14 residues. Germline CDR1 is DFQATT and CDR2 is SNEGSKA (reference sequence). For the CDR3, the DNA is TGCAGTGCAAGCGGACTAGCAGCGACCGGGGAGCTGTTTTTT. Amino acids: CSASGLAATGELFF.

This clonotype was recorded many times. The gene calls are TRBV5-1 and TRBJ2-1, with D uncertain. CDR1 is SGHRS, CDR2 YFSETQ, per germline. The CDR3 sequence is 15 residues long. V was clipped by 0 bases and J by 4 bases, with 11 bases between them. The CDR3 DNA sequence: TGCGCCAGCAGCTTGGGGGCCTCGGTTTACAATGAGCAGTTCTTC. Translated, it gives CASSLGASVYNEQFF.

The chain combines TRBV7-2 with TRBJ1-6; TRBD1 might be the D (5 bases). The CDR3 spans 15 residues. Trimming pared 1 base from V and 5 bases from J, leaving 9 bases between. Germline V lookup: CDR1 SGHTA, CDR2 FQGNSA. The CDR3 protein is CTSSLVWGDNSPLHF. In DNA form, the CDR3 reads TGTACCAGCAGCTTAGTCTGGGGGGATAATTCACCCCTCCACTTT.

At least ten counts were recorded for this clonotype. This chain links TRBV12-3 or TRBV12-4 with TRBJ2-1; 14 bases are shared with TRBD2. The length of the CDR3 is 15 residues. Trimming at V came to 6 bases and at J to 8 bases, leaving 6 bases not matched to a gene. The CDR3 region is CASSYRLAGGDEQFF. CDR3 coding DNA: TGTGCCAGCAGCTACCGACTAGCGGGGGGGGATGAGCAGTTCTTC.

This clonotype was found many times. This chain joins TRBV20-1 and TRBJ2-2, with D unresolved. The V and J ends lost 4 bases and 2 bases respectively, with 14 bases between them. The CDR3 is made up of 15 amino acids. Germline values: CDR1 DFQATT, CDR2 SNEGSKA (reference sequence). CDR3 bases: TGCAGTGCTACCCTTCCGCAGAGAAACACCGGGGAGCTGTTTTTT. Encoded protein: CSATLPQRNTGELFF.

In DNA form, the CDR3 reads TGTGCCAGCAGTTCCGTTCAATCCTACGAGCAGTACTTC. As protein: CASSSVQSYEQYF. V and J are TRBV6-1 and TRBJ2-7; the D is unclear. Germline V gene data show CDR1 as MNHNS and CDR2 as SASEGT. V lost 5 bases to trimming and J lost 1 base, with 9 bases between them. The CDR3 is made up of 13 amino acids.

This clonotype has at least ten counts. This chain connects TRBV28 to TRBJ2-7; TRBD1 matches at 9 bases. The CDR3 extends over 14 amino acids. The germline V gene has CDR1 MDHEN and CDR2 SYDVKM. With V trimmed by 0 bases and J by 12 bases, 9 bases remained unmatched. DNA of the CDR3: TGTGCCAGCAGTTTATGGTCGGACAGGGGACGTCCGTACTTC. Translating gives CASSLWSDRGRPYF.

This clonotype was seen repeatedly, ten times or more. This chain uses TRBV6-1 with TRBJ1-5; D not resolved. CDR3 size: 16 residues. Germline CDR1 and CDR2: MNHNS and SASEGT. The germline V and J ends were trimmed by 1 base and 2 bases, with 12 bases remaining between them. CDR3 sequence: CASSEGHPGGNQPQHF. In nucleotides, the CDR3 is TGTGCCAGCAGTGAAGGACACCCGGGAGGCAATCAGCCCCAGCATTTT.

This clonotype was observed many times. V usage is TRBV27 and J usage is TRBJ1-6; TRBD1 agrees at 7 bases. Germline V gives CDR1 MNHEY, CDR2 SMNVEV (reference sequence). The CDR3 is 13 residues long. The V segment lost 3 bases and the J segment 14 bases; nucleotides outside the gene matches: 7. Here the CDR3 reads CASSFGTAGALHF. The CDR3 DNA reads as TGTGCCAGCAGTTTCGGGACAGCGGGGGCCCTCCACTTT.

This clonotype has a count of ten or more. The V call is TRBV2, the J call TRBJ1-1, with no clear D. The CDR3 has 13 residues. Per the germline V gene, CDR1 is SNHLY and CDR2 is FYNNEI. V gave up 6 bases and J gave up 4 bases, with 12 bases separating them. This CDR3 is CASRRGALTEAFF. The CDR3, as DNA: TGTGCCAGCAGACGAGGAGCCCTCACTGAAGCTTTCTTT.

The chain has TRBV20-1 and TRBJ2-3; 9 bases match TRBD1. CDR1 is DFQATT, CDR2 SNEGSKA, per germline (reference sequence). The CDR3 is 15 amino acids. V trimming: 0 bases; J trimming: 6 bases; junction bases outside the gene matches: 7. The CDR3 here is CSARDTGGNRDTQYF. Written as DNA, the CDR3 is TGCAGTGCTAGAGATACAGGGGGCAATAGGGATACGCAGTATTTT.

As regards this clonotype: A much bigger clone sits one base away, suggesting this may be a read error. This rearrangement joins TRBV7-2 to TRBJ2-3, with unresolved D. Trimming cost V 1 base and J 4 bases, with 9 bases left between them. The V gene's germline CDR1 is SGHTA and CDR2 FQGNSA. CDR3 length: 14 residues. CDR3 sequence reads: CASSLVVPSDTQYF. The CDR3 DNA is TGTGCCAGCAGCTTAGTCGTGCCCTCAGATACGCAGTATTTT.

In this sample, this clonotype turned up many times. The chain couples TRBV29-1 to TRBJ1-2, with a possible D match to TRBD1 (5 bases). Trimming removed 4 bases from V and 3 bases from J, with 9 bases in between. This CDR3 has 12 residues. The germline CDR1 and CDR2 sequences are SQVTM and ANQGSEA. For the CDR3, the DNA is TGCAGCGTTGTTCTACAGGACTATGGCTACACCTTC. Translation: CSVVLQDYGYTF.

V is TRBV29-1 and J is TRBJ2-2; 9 bases are shared with TRBD1. This CDR3 spans 13 amino acids. Per the germline V gene, CDR1 is SQVTM and CDR2 is ANQGSEA. J gave up 7 bases and V 6 bases, and 6 bases lay outside the gene matches. The CDR3 sequence is CSVGTGKDGELFF. The DNA for the CDR3 is TGCAGCGTCGGGACAGGGAAGGACGGGGAGCTGTTTTTT.

This clonotype has just a few counts. The CDR3 nucleotides read TGTGCCAGCAGCCAAGGCTTACTATACGAGCAGTACTTC. Protein product: CASSQGLLYEQYF. The chain employs TRBV14 and TRBJ2-7; D gene ambiguous. Germline V gene data show CDR1 as SGHDN and CDR2 as FVKESK. The ends were cut back, 1 base at V and 4 bases at J, with 8 bases in the middle. The CDR3 consists of 13 residues.

Ten or more counts support this clonotype. This chain links TRBV18 with TRBJ2-2; D is ambiguous. Trimming took 6 bases from V and 5 from J, leaving 13 bases between them. Germline V gives CDR1 KGHSH, CDR2 LQKENI. The CDR3 sequence is 14 residues long. This chain's CDR3 is CASSFKSQTGELFF. CDR3 sequence (DNA): TGTGCCAGCTCCTTTAAGAGTCAAACCGGGGAGCTGTTTTTT.

This clonotype occurred many times. The genes are TRBV5-1 and TRBJ2-1; no clear D gene. V gave up 4 bases and J gave up 0 bases, with 11 bases separating them. CDR1 SGHRS and CDR2 YFSETQ come from the germline V gene. The CDR3 sequence is 15 residues long. For the CDR3, the DNA is TGCGCCAGCAGCCCCCTGGTGGGCTCCTACAATGAGCAGTTCTTC. Translated, it gives CASSPLVGSYNEQFF.

The table lists this clonotype with many counts. This chain connects TRBV6-1 to TRBJ1-1, with D possibly TRBD1 on 6 matching bases. Germline assignment: CDR1 MNHNS and CDR2 SASEGT. The CDR3 contains 15 residues. V lost 4 bases and J lost 3, with 15 bases in between. The CDR3 nucleotides read TGTGCCAGCAGTGCGTACTCCGGGGGCCACACTGAAGCTTTCTTT. Its protein product is CASSAYSGGHTEAFF.

About this clonotype itself: A read error is possible here, since a much larger clone lies one base away. V and J are TRBV29-1 and TRBJ2-7, with 7 bases fitting TRBD2. Germline CDR1 and CDR2: SQVTM and ANQGSEA. The trim removed 7 bases at V and 3 bases at J, leaving 12 bases unmatched. CDR3 size: 14 residues. CDR3 in DNA: TGCAGCGCAGGAGAACTTGGCGGGGGCTACGAGCAGTACTTC. It is translated as CSAGELGGGYEQYF.

This clonotype was counted ten times or more. The chain is built from TRBV27 and TRBJ1-4; D not certain. Germline lookup yields CDR1 MNHEY and CDR2 SMNVEV (reference sequence). V was cut by 6 bases and J by 0 bases, with 8 bases left in between. The CDR3 extends over 14 amino acids. This CDR3 is CASRTGTTNEKLFF. The CDR3 nucleotides are TGTGCCAGCAGGACGGGTACAACTAATGAAAAACTGTTTTTT.

This clonotype was detected ten times or more. This rearrangement joins TRBV27 to TRBJ1-2; unclear D gene. The V end lost 8 bases, the J end lost 4 bases, and 8 bases lay between the germline ends. The germline V gene has CDR1 MNHEY and CDR2 SMNVEV (reference sequence). There are 11 residues in the CDR3. The CDR3 loop reads CASGIGYGYTF. CDR3 DNA: TGTGCCAGCGGAATAGGCTATGGCTACACCTTC.

Many counts were recorded for this clonotype. This chain links TRBV7-8 with TRBJ2-5, with D possibly being TRBD1 or TRBD2 (6 bases each). The ends were cut back, 1 base at V and 5 bases at J, with 11 bases in the middle. Germline CDR1 reads SGHVS; CDR2 reads FQNEAQ. CDR3 length: 14 amino acids. The CDR3 sequence: CASSLGRGDETQYF. As DNA, the CDR3 is TGTGCCAGCAGCTTAGGGAGGGGGGACGAGACCCAGTACTTC.